This T cell receptor (beta chain) was found in a study of T-cell reconstitution after alpha-beta-depleted transplantation in children. TCRbeta library preparation incorporated unique molecular identifiers. TCRdb reanalysed the PCR reads using MiXCR and keeps one entry per CDR3 protein. The sample has 200,000 to 250,000 distinct CDR3 sequences, about a tenth seen once. The V gene end was trimmed by 2 bases and the J gene end by 0 bases; junction bases not matched to a gene: 9. This CDR3 comprises 19 residues. Germline CDR1 and CDR2: MNHEY and SVGEGT. This clonotype has only a few counts. V is TRBV6-2 or TRBV6-3 and J is TRBJ2-3, with 12 nucleotides matching TRBD2. The source material was PBMCs from the stem cell graft donor, sampled from the stem cell graft. This TCR was sampled from a human donor who donated a stem cell graft to a child with acute lymphoblastic leukemia. CDR3 protein: CASSYDRTSGATSTDTQYF. CDR3 nucleotides: TGTGCCAGCAGTTACGACCGGACTAGCGGGGCCACTAGCACAGATACGCAGTATTTT.